This TCR beta chain came from a study of T cells in Graves' hyperthyroidism and ophthalmopathy. In its sample, this clonotype was seen a few times. This may be a read error: a much more frequent sequence differs by one nucleotide. Per the germline V gene, CDR1 is MNHEY and CDR2 is SVGAGI. This CDR3 comprises 14 residues. There were TCR beta CDR3 regions amplified from RNA transcripts. In the first-round RT-PCR of the TCR CDR3, the HTBI primer set was used. MiXCR, applied by TCRdb to the multiplex PCR reads, yields one record per CDR3 protein. The table includes 400,000 to 600,000 distinct CDR3 sequences, roughly 20% detected once.

The V and J genes are TRBV6-5 and TRBJ1-3, with D hard to call. Material: blood. The clonotype originates from a man aged 18 to 30 with Graves' hyperthyroidism. The CDR3 region has the DNA TGTGTCAGCAGTTACTCGCCAGCTGGAAACACCATATATTTT. It yields the protein CVSSYSPAGNTIYF.